This T cell receptor beta chain was obtained from a study of siplizumab effects on memory and regulatory T cells. The V gene lost 4 bases and the J gene lost 7 bases, with 17 bases spanning the gap. The CDR3 has 15 residues. CDR1 LNHDA and CDR2 SQIVND come from the germline V gene (reference sequence). Measured with immunoSEQ multiplex PCR; TCRdb has only the in-frame clones, and not every one. The repertoire has some 100,000 clones, about 91% of them found once; the top ten carry about 2.6%. Sequencing input: CD4+ T cells sorted from blood. The rearrangement joins TRBV19 to TRBJ1-5, with D uncertain. This TCR was recovered from a human donor in good health. Some clones in this sample may be carry-over from other donors' samples. The CDR3 is CASSTPGSLIQPQHF. The CDR3 DNA reads as TGTGCCAGTAGTACACCGGGAAGCCTAATCCAGCCCCAGCATTTT. Variable domain in full (rest from reference TRBV19 and TRBJ1-5): DGGITQSPKYLFRKEGQNVTLSCEQNLNHDAMYWYRQDPGQGLRLIYYSQIVNDFQKGDIAEGYSVSREKKESFPLTVTSAQKNPTAFYLCASSTPGSLIQPQHFGDGTRLSIL.